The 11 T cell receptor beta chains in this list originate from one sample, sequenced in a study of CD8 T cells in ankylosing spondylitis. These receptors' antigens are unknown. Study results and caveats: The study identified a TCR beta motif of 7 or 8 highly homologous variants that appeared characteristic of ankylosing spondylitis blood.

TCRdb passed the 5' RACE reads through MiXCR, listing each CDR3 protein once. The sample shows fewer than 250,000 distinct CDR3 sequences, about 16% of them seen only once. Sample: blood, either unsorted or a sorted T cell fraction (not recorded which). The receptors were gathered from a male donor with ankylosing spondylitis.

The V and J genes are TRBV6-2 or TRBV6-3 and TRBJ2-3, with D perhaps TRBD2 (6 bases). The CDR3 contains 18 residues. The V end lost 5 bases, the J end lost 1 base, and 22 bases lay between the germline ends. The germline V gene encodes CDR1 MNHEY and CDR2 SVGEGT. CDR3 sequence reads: CASSLWAGGLSGTDTQYF. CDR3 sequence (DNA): TGTGCCAGCAGTCTTTGGGCAGGAGGGCTGAGTGGCACAGATACGCAGTATTTT.

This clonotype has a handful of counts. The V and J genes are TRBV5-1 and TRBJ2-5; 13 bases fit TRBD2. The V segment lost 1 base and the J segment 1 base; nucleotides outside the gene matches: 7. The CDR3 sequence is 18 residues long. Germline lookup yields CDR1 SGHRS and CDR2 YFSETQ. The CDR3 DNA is TGCGCCAGCAGCTTGTGGACTAGCGGGAGCGGAGTCCAAGAGACCCAGTACTTC. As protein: CASSLWTSGSGVQETQYF.

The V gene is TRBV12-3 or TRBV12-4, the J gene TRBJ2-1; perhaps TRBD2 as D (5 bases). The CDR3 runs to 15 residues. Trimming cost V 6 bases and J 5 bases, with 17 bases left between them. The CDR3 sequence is CASSPLVGYDNEQFF. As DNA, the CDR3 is TGTGCCAGCAGCCCACTAGTGGGTTACGACAATGAGCAGTTCTTC.

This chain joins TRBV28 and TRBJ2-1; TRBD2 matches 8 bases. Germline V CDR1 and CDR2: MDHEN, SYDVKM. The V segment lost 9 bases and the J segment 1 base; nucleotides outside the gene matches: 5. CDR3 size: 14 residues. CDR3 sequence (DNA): TGTGCCAGTGAGCGGGAGATTTCCTACAATGAGCAGTTCTTC. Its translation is CASEREISYNEQFF.

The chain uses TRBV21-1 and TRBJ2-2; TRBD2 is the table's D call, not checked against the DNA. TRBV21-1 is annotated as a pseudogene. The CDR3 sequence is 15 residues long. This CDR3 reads CASTLWVENTGELFF. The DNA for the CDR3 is TGTGCCAGCACCCTCTGGGTCGAGAACACCGGGGAGCTGTTTTTT.

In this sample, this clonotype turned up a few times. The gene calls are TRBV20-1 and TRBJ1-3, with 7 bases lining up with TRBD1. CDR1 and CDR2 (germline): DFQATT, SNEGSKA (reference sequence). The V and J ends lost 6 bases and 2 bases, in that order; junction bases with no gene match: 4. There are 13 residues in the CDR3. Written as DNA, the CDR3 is TGCAGTGCCCCAGGGGGTGCTGGAAACACCATATATTTT. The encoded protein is CSAPGGAGNTIYF.

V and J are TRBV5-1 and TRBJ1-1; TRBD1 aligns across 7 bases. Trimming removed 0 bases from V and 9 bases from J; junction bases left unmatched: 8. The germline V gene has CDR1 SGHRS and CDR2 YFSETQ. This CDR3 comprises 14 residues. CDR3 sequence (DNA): TGCGCCAGCAGCTTGGAGGGGGCTGCTGAGAAAGCTTTCTTT. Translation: CASSLEGAAEKAFF.

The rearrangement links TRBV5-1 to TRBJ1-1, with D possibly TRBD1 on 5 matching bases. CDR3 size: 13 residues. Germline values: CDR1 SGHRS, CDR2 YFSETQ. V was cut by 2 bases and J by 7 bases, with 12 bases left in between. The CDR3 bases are TGCGCCAGCAGCTTCTGGGGCCGGGATGAAGCTTTCTTT. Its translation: CASSFWGRDEAFF. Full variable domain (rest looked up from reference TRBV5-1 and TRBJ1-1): KAGVTQTPRYLIKTRGQQVTLSCSPISGHRSVSWYQQTPGQGLQFLFEYFSETQRNKGNFPGRFSGRQFSNSRSEMNVSTLELGDSALYLCASSFWGRDEAFFGQGTRLTVV.

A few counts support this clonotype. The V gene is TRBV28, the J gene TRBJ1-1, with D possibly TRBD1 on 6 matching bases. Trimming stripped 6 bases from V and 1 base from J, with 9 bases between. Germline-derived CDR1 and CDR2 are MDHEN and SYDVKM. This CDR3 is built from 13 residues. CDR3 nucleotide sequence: TGTGCCAGCAGCCGCAGGGGGAACACTGAAGCTTTCTTT. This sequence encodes CASSRRGNTEAFF.

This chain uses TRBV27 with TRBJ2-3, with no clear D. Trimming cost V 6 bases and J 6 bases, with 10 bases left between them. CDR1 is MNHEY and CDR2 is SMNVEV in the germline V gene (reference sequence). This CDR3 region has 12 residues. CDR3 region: CASSPLSDTQYF. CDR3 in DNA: TGTGCCAGCAGCCCTCTCTCCGATACGCAGTATTTT.

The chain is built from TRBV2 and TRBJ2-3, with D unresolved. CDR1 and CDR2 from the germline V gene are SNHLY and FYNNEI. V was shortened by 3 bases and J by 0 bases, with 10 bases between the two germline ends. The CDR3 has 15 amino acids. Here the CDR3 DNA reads TGTGCCAGCAGTGACCCCCCTTTTAGCACAGATACGCAGTATTTT. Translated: CASSDPPFSTDTQYF.